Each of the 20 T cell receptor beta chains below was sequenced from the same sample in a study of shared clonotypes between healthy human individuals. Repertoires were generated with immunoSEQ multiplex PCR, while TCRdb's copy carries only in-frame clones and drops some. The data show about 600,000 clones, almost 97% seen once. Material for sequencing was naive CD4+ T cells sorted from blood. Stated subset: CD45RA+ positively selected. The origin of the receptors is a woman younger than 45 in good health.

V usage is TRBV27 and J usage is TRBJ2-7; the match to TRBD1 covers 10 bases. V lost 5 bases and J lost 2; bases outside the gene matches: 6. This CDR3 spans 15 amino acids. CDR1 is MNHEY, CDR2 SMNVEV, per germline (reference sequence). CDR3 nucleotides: TGTGCCAGCAGTCGACAGGGGGCGGGGACCTACGAGCAGTACTTC. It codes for CASSRQGAGTYEQYF.

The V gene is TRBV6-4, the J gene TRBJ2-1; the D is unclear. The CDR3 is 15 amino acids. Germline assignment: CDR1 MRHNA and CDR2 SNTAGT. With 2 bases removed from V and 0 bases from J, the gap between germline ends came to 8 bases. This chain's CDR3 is CASSDQELSYNEQFF. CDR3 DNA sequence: TGTGCCAGCAGTGACCAGGAGCTCTCCTACAATGAGCAGTTCTTC.

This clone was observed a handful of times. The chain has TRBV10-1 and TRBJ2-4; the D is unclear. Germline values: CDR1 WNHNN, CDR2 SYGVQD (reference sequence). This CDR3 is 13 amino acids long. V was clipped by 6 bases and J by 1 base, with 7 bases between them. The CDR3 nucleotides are TGCGCCAGCAGCGAGACCGCCAAAAACATTCAGTACTTC. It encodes CASSETAKNIQYF.

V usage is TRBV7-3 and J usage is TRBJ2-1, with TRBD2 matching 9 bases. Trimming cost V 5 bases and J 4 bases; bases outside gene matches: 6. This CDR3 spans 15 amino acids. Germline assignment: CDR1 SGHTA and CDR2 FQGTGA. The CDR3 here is CASSRGLASYNEQFF. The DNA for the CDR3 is TGTGCCAGCAGCAGGGGACTAGCCAGTTACAATGAGCAGTTCTTC.

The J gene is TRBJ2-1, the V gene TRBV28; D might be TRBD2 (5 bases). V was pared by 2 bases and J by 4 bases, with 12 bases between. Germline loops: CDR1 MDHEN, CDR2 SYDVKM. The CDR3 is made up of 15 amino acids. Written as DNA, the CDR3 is TGTGCCAGCAGTTTAGACCGAGGGCTTTACAATGAGCAGTTCTTC. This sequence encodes CASSLDRGLYNEQFF.

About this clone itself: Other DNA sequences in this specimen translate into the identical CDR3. CDR3 bases: TGTGCCTGGAGTCCCTCAACAGATACGCAGTATTTT. It encodes CAWSPSTDTQYF. The V gene is TRBV30, the J gene TRBJ2-3; D remains ambiguous. From germline, CDR1 is GTSNPN and CDR2 SVGIG (reference sequence). The V and J ends lost 2 bases and 3 bases respectively, with 6 bases between them. CDR3 length: 12 residues.

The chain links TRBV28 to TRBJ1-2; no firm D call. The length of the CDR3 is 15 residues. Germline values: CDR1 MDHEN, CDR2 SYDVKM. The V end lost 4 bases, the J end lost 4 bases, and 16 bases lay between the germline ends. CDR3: CASSYGRRSSYGYTF. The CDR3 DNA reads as TGTGCCAGCAGTTATGGCAGGCGGAGTTCCTATGGCTACACCTTC.

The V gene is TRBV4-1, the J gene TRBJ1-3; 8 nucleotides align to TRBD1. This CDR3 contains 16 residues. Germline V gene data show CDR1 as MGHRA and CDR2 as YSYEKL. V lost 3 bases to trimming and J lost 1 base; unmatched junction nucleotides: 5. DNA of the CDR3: TGCGCCAGCAGCCAGGGCGACAGGGGTTCTGGAAACACCATATATTTT. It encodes CASSQGDRGSGNTIYF.

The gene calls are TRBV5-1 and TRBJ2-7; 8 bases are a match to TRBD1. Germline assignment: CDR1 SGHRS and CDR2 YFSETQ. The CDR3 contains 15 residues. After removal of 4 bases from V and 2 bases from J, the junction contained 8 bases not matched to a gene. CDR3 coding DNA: TGCGCCAGCAGCACCGGGACAGGCGCACCCTACGAGCAGTACTTC. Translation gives CASSTGTGAPYEQYF.

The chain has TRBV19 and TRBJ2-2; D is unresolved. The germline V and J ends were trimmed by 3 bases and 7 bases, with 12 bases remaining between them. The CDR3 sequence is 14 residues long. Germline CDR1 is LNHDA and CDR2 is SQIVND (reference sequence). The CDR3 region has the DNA TGTGCCAGTAGTATGTTAGGATTTGACGGGGAGCTGTTTTTT. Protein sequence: CASSMLGFDGELFF.

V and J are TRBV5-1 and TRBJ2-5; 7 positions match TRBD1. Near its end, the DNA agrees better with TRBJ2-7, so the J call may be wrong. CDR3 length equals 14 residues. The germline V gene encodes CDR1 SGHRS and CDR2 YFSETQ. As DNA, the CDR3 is TGCGCCAGCAGCTTAGGACAGGTCTCCTACGAGCAGTACTTC. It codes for CASSLGQVSYEQYF.

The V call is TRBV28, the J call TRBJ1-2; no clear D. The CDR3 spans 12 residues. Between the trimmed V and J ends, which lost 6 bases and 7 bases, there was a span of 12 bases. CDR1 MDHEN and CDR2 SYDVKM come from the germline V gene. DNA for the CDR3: TGTGCCAGCAGCACCCAAGTATTTGGCTACACCTTC. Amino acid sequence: CASSTQVFGYTF.

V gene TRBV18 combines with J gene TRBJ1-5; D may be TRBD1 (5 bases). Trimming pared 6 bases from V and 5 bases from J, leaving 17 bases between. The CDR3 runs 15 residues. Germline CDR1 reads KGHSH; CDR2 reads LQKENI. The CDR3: CASSLGRRGDQPQHF. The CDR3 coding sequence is TGTGCCAGCTCCCTGGGACGGAGGGGAGATCAGCCCCAGCATTTT.

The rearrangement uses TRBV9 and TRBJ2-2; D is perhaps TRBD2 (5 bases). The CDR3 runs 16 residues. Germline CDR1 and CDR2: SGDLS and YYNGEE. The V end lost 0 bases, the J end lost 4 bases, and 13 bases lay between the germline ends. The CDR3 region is CASSVGFAGATGELFF. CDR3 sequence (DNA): TGTGCCAGCAGCGTAGGTTTTGCGGGTGCCACCGGGGAGCTGTTTTTT. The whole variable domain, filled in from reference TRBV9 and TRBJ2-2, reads DSGVTQTPKHLITATGQRVTLRCSPRSGDLSVYWYQQSLDQGLQFLIQYYNGEERAKGNILERFSAQQFPDLHSELNLSSLELGDSALYFCASSVGFAGATGELFFGEGSRLTVL.

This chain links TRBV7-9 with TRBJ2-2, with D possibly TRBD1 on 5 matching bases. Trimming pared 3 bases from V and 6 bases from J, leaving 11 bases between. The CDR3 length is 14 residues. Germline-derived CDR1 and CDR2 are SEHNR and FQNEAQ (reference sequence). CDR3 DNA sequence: TGTGCCAGCAGCTTCGGACACCTACCCGGGGAGCTGTTTTTT. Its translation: CASSFGHLPGELFF.

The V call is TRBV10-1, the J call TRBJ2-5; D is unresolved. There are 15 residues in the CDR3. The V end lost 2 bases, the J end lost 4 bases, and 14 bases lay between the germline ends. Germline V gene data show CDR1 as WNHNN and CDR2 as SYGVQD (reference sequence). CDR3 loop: CASSENYLGGETQYF. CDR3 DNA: TGCGCCAGCAGTGAGAACTACCTAGGTGGAGAGACCCAGTACTTC.

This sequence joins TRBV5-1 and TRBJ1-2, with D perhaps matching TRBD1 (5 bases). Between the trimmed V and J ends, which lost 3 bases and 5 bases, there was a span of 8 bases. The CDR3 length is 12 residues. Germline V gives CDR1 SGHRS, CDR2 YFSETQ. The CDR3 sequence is CASSSTEYGYTF. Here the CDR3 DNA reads TGCGCCAGCAGCTCGACAGAGTATGGCTACACCTTC.

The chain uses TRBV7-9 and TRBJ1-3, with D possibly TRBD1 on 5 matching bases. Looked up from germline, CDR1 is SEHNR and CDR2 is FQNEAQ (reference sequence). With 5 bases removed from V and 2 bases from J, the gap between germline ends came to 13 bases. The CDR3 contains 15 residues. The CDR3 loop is CASSLLQGTGNTIYF. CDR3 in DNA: TGTGCCAGCAGCCTCTTGCAGGGTACTGGAAACACCATATATTTT.

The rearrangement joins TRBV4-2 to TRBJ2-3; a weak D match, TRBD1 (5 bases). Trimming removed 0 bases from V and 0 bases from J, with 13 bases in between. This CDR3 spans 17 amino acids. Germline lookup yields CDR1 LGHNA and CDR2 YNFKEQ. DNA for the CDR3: TGTGCCAGCAGCCAAGACAGGGCAGTTAGAAGCACAGATACGCAGTATTTT. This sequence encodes CASSQDRAVRSTDTQYF.

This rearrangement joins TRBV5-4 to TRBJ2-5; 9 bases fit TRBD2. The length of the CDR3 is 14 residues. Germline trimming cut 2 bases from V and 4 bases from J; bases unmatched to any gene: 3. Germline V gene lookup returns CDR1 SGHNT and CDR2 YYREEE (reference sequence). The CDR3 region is CASSFPAGGETQYF. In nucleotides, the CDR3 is TGTGCCAGCAGCTTTCCAGCGGGAGGAGAGACCCAGTACTTC. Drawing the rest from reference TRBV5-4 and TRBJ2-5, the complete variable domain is ETGVTQSPTHLIKTRGQQVTLRCSSQSGHNTVSWYQQALGQGPQFIFQYYREEENGRGNFPPRFSGLQFPNYSSELNVNALELDDSALYLCASSFPAGGETQYFGPGTRLLVL.